These 8 T cell receptor beta chains were sequenced from one sample in a study of vaccination and CD4 T cells after COVID-19. Cultured CD4+ T cell DNA was sequenced using the Oncomine TCR Beta short-read assay. TCRdb re-called the PCR reads with MiXCR, one entry per CDR3 protein. This repertoire shows 11,000 to 15,000 distinct CDR3 sequences, around a fifth found once; its top ten account for about 16%. No antigen has been assigned to these receptors. Documented treatment: approximately nine-day PBMC culture with coronavirus spike peptide pools or control peptides (ViraFEST assay). Sequencing was done on a sample of cultured CD4+ T cells from blood. These receptors all come from a human donor with COVID-19.

This chain joins TRBV5-1 and TRBJ2-7; D is perhaps TRBD2 (6 bases). Trimming cost V 1 base and J 7 bases, with 12 bases left between them. The CDR3 has 13 amino acids. Per germline, CDR1 SGHRS and CDR2 YFSETQ. The chain's CDR3 is CASSLSGAEEQYF. For the CDR3, the DNA is TGCGCCAGCAGCTTGTCGGGAGCCGAGGAGCAGTACTTC.

V usage is TRBV7-9 and J usage is TRBJ1-2; D remains ambiguous. The ends were cut back, 3 bases at V and 4 bases at J, with 9 bases in the middle. The CDR3 length is 13 residues. Germline V gene data show CDR1 as SEHNR and CDR2 as FQNEAQ (reference sequence). The CDR3 DNA is TGTGCCAGCAGCTTGGAAAGGACCTATGGCTACACCTTC. Protein product: CASSLERTYGYTF.

In its sample, this clonotype was seen a few times. V is TRBV10-2 and J is TRBJ2-7, with D hard to call. CDR1 WSHSY and CDR2 SAAADI come from the germline V gene. The CDR3 runs to 11 residues. V shed 3 bases and J shed 6 bases, with 6 bases lying between them. The CDR3 nucleotides are TGCGCCAGCAGTGACCCCTCCGAGCAGTACTTC. Its translation is CASSDPSEQYF.

This clonotype has more than one count but fewer than ten. The CDR3 loop reads CASSSGQGDTEAFF. Here the CDR3 DNA reads TGTGCCAGCAGTTCGGGACAGGGGGACACTGAAGCTTTCTTT. This chain connects TRBV28 to TRBJ1-1; TRBD1 matches 11 bases. V lost 4 bases to trimming and J lost 3 bases; unmatched junction nucleotides: 1. The CDR3 sequence is 14 residues long. Germline V gene sequence: CDR1 MDHEN, CDR2 SYDVKM. The variable domain in full, with the rest retrieved from reference TRBV28 and TRBJ1-1, is DVKVTQSSRYLVKRTGEKVFLECVQDMDHENMFWYRQDPGLGLRLIYFSYDVKMKEKGDIPEGYSVSREKKERFSLILESASTNQTSMYLCASSSGQGDTEAFFGQGTRLTVV.

The chain recombines TRBV19 with TRBJ1-5; 7 bases are a match to TRBD1. Germline values: CDR1 LNHDA, CDR2 SQIVND (reference sequence). The CDR3 sequence is 15 residues long. The V gene end was trimmed by 6 bases and the J gene end by 1 base; junction bases not matched to a gene: 6. The CDR3 region has the DNA TGTGCCAGTAGATTGGACAGGTCGAGCAATCAGCCCCAGCATTTT. It specifies CASRLDRSSNQPQHF. The full variable domain, with the rest looked up from reference TRBV19 and TRBJ1-5, is DGGITQSPKYLFRKEGQNVTLSCEQNLNHDAMYWYRQDPGQGLRLIYYSQIVNDFQKGDIAEGYSVSREKKESFPLTVTSAQKNPTAFYLCASRLDRSSNQPQHFGDGTRLSIL.

The chain couples TRBV6-1 to TRBJ2-1; D may be TRBD1 (5 bases). The CDR3 has 16 amino acids. Germline V gene lookup returns CDR1 MNHNS and CDR2 SASEGT. Trimming stripped 2 bases from V and 7 bases from J, with 18 bases between. Here the CDR3 DNA reads TGTGCCAGCAGTGAAAGGAGTAATGGGGCGAGGAATGAGCAGTTCTTC. Protein: CASSERSNGARNEQFF.

This clonotype is categorized as medium-sized. The chain links TRBV6-1 to TRBJ2-1; the D call may be TRBD1 or TRBD2 (5 bases each). The V gene lost 5 bases and the J gene lost 6 bases, with 17 bases spanning the gap. The CDR3 consists of 15 residues. Germline V gives CDR1 MNHNS, CDR2 SASEGT. The CDR3 region has the DNA TGTGCCAGCAGTACCGGTGGGGGTCGGCCCAATGAGCAGTTCTTC. This translates into CASSTGGGRPNEQFF.

This clonotype was seen once. V gene TRBV7-9 combines with J gene TRBJ2-2; weak D call: TRBD2 (5 bases). The CDR3 is 14 amino acids. Germline CDR1 reads SEHNR; CDR2 reads FQNEAQ (reference sequence). The ends were cut back, 5 bases at V and 7 bases at J, with 14 bases in the middle. In nucleotides, the CDR3 is TGTGCCAGCAGCCACCCTTCGGGGTTCGGGGAGCTGTTTTTT. This codes for CASSHPSGFGELFF.